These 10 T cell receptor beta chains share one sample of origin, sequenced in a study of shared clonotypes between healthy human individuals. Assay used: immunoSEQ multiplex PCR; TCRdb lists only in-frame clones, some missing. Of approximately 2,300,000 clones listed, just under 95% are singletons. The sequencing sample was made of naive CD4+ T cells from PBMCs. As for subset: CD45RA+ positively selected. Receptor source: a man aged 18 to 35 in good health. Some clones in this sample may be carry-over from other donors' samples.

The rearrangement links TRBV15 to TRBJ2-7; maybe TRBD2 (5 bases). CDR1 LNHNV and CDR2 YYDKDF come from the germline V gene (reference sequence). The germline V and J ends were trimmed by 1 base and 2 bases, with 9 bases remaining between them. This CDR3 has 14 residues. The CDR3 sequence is CATSRGEPPYEQYF. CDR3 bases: TGTGCCACCAGCAGAGGGGAGCCCCCCTACGAGCAGTACTTC.

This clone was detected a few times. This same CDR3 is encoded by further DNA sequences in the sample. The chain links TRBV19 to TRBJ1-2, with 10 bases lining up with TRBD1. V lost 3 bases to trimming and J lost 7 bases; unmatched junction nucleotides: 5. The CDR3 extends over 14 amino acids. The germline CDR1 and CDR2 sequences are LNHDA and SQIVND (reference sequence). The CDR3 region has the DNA TGTGCCAGTAGTATCCATGGGACAGGGGTTGGCTACACCTTC. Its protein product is CASSIHGTGVGYTF.

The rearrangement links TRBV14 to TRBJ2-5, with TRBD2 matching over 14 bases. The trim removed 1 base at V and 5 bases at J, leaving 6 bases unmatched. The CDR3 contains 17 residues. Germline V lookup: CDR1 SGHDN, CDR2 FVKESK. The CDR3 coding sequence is TGTGCCAGCAGCCAAGGACTAGCGGGAGGGGCGAGGGAGACCCAGTACTTC. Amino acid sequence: CASSQGLAGGARETQYF.

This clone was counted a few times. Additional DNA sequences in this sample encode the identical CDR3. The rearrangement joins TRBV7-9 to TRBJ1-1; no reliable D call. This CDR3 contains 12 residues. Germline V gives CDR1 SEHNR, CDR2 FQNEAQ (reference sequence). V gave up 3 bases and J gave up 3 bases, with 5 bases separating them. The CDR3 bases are TGTGCCAGCAGCTTTTCGGACACTGAAGCTTTCTTT. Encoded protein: CASSFSDTEAFF.

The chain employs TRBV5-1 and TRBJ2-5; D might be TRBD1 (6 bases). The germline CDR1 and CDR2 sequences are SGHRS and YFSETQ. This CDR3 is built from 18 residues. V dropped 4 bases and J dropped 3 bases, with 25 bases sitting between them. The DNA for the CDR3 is TGCGCCAGCAGCCTCCCAGGGAAAACAGGGCCGTTGAAAGAGACCCAGTACTTC. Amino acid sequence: CASSLPGKTGPLKETQYF. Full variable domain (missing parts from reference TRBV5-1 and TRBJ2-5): KAGVTQTPRYLIKTRGQQVTLSCSPISGHRSVSWYQQTPGQGLQFLFEYFSETQRNKGNFPGRFSGRQFSNSRSEMNVSTLELGDSALYLCASSLPGKTGPLKETQYFGPGTRLLVL.

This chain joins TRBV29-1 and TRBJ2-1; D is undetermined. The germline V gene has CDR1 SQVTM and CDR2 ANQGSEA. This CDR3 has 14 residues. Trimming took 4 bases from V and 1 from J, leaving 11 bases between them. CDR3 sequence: CSVAMARSYNEQFF. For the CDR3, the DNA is TGCAGCGTTGCGATGGCCAGGTCCTACAATGAGCAGTTCTTC.

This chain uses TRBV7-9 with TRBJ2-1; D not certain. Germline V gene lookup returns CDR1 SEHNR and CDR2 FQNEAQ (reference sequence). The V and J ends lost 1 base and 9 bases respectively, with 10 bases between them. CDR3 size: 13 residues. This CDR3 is CASSLVPGLEQFF. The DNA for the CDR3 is TGTGCCAGCAGCTTAGTCCCCGGTCTTGAGCAGTTCTTC.

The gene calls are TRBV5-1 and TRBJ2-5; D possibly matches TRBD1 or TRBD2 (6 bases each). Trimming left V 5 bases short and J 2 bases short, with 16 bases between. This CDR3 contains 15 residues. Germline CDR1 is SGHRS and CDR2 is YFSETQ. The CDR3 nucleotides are TGCGCCAGCAGACTCGGAGGGGGAGCTCAAGAGACCCAGTACTTC. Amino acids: CASRLGGGAQETQYF.

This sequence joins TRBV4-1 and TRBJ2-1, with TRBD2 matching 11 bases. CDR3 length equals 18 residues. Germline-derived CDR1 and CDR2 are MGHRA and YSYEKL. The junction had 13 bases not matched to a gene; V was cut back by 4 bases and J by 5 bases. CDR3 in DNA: TGCGCCAGCAGCCTCTTCCGTCTAGCGGGGGGTGTGAACAATGAGCAGTTCTTC. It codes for CASSLFRLAGGVNNEQFF.

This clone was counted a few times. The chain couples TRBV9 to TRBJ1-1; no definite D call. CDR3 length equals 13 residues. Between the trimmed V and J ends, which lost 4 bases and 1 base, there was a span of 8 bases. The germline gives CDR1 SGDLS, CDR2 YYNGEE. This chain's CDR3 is CASSSDWNTEAFF. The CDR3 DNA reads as TGTGCCAGCAGCTCCGACTGGAACACTGAAGCTTTCTTT. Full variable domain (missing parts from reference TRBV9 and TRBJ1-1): DSGVTQTPKHLITATGQRVTLRCSPRSGDLSVYWYQQSLDQGLQFLIQYYNGEERAKGNILERFSAQQFPDLHSELNLSSLELGDSALYFCASSSDWNTEAFFGQGTRLTVV.